This T cell receptor beta chain is from a study of Ad26.COV2.S vaccination and SARS-CoV-2 variants. Study-level findings and limits: Measurement of non-spike TCR breadth gave similar results in vaccine and placebo recipients. CD8+ and CD4+ T cells specific for spike reportedly responded with substantial breadth after vaccination.

Noted treatment: 15 to 20 received Ad26.COV2.S at low or high dose, single or two shots; about five received placebo; per-sample allocation not given. Day 63 after the first injection of vaccine or placebo was the sampling time. The CDR3 runs to 15 residues. Trimming removed 2 bases at V and 4 bases at J, with 12 bases between. CDR1 and CDR2 from the germline V gene are SGHTA and FQGTGA. To note about this clone: Its antigen remains unknown.

The table came from immunoSEQ multiplex PCR; TCRdb's copy has only in-frame clones and leaves some out. This table has 350,000 to 450,000 clones, about four fifths appearing once. The source is a person between 18 and 59 years old who received the Ad26.COV2.S COVID-19 vaccine or a placebo. The sample was peripheral blood, taken in a trial of Ad26.COV2.S vaccine versus placebo. The chain joins TRBV7-3 to TRBJ2-1, with a tentative D call TRBD2 (6 bases). The DNA for the CDR3 is TGTGCCAGCAGCTTAGGGGCGGGACCGTACAATGAGCAGTTCTTC. Translated: CASSLGAGPYNEQFF.